This TCR beta chain was documented in a study of CXCR3-negative and CXCR3-positive naive CD8 T cells. Study findings and constraints: CXCR3-expressing naive cells carried TRB CDR3s more hydrophobic than those of CXCR3-negative naive cells.

Notes on this clonotype: Its antigen is currently unknown.

Germline V gene lookup returns CDR1 SGHRS and CDR2 YFSETQ. This CDR3 is 11 amino acids long. cDNA libraries for TRB were generated by 5' RACE incorporating UMI labels. With the 5' RACE reads reprocessed, TCRdb shows one record per CDR3 protein and no DNA. The listing records about 98,000 distinct CDR3 sequences. The TCR comes from a human donor in good health. Some clones in this sample may be carry-over from other donors' samples. The genes are TRBV5-1 and TRBJ2-3; TCRdb proposes TRBD2, but this gene call is untestable without DNA. The specimen sequenced was naive CXCR3+ CD8+ T cells from blood. Subset: CD45RO-CCR7+CD27+CD95- naive CD8+ T cells expressing CXCR3 (TNR3+). CDR3 in amino acids: CASSREDTQYF.